This T cell receptor beta chain was identified in a study of T cell responses to AZD1222 COVID-19 vaccine. The study, taken as a whole, reports: A mostly white British donor set with more females was recruited, and clonal diversity was possibly underestimated. Only six people who got AZD1222 tested seropositive at baseline. Samples come after the peak T cell response, not at day 14.

TCRdb's table, derived via immunoSEQ multiplex PCR, lists solely in-frame clones and lacks some. The sample has some 95,000 clones; more than 75% are singletons. Second-dose recipients at about 4 or about 12 weeks were treated as one pooled group. The CDR3 has 13 residues. V lost 5 bases to trimming and J lost 3 bases, with 10 bases between them. Germline CDR1 and CDR2: MNHEY and SMNVEV (reference sequence). In regard to this clone: Antigen specificity is unknown.

This TCR was recovered from an adult who received the AZD1222 COVID-19 vaccine. Material: peripheral blood, obtained 28 days after the second AZD1222 dose. The chain links TRBV27 to TRBJ1-1; D may be TRBD1 (5 bases). For the CDR3, the DNA is TGTGCCAGCAGTGCCGGGACGGACACTGAAGCTTTCTTT. Protein product: CASSAGTDTEAFF.